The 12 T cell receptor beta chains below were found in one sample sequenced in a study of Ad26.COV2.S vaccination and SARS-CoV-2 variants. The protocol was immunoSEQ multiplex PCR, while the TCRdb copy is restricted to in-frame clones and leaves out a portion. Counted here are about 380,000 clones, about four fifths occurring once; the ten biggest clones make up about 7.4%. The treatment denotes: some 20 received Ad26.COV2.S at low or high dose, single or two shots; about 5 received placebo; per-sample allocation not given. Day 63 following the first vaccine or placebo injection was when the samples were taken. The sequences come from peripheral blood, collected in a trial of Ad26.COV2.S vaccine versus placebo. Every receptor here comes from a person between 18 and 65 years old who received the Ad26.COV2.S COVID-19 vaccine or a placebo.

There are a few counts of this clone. CDR3 DNA sequence: TGTGCCAGCAGTGAAGATAGGAAGGGCAGGGTAGCAAACACCATATATTTT. Translated: CASSEDRKGRVANTIYF. J is TRBJ1-3 and V is TRBV6-1; weak D call: TRBD1 (5 bases). In germline, CDR1 is MNHNS, CDR2 SASEGT. This CDR3 has 17 residues. Trimming took off 1 base at V and 6 bases at J, with 19 bases between the two ends.

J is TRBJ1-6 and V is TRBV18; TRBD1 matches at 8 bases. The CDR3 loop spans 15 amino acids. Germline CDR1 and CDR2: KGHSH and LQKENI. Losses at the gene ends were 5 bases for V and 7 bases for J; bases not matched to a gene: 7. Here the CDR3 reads CASSSGQGSNSPLHF. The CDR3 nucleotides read TGTGCCAGCTCAAGCGGACAGGGTTCGAATTCACCCCTCCACTTT. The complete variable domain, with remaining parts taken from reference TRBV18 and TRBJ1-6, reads NAGVMQNPRHLVRRRGQEARLRCSPMKGHSHVYWYRQLPEEGLKFMVYLQKENIIDESGMPKERFSAEFPKEGPSILRIQQVVRGDSAAYFCASSSGQGSNSPLHFGNGTRLTVT.

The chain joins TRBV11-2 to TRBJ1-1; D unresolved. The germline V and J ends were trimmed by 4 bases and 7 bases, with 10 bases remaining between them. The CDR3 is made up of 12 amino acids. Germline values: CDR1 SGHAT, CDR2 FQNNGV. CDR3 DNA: TGTGCCAGCAGCTCCTTTACTATTGAAGCTTTCTTT. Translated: CASSSFTIEAFF.

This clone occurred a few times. CDR3 sequence reads: CASSPGTGGPRVIGNEQFF. Here the CDR3 DNA reads TGTGCCAGCTCACCCGGGACAGGGGGACCGAGGGTCATAGGCAATGAGCAGTTCTTC. The chain carries TRBV18 and TRBJ2-1; 11 nucleotides agree with TRBD1. Germline trimming cut 3 bases from V and 6 bases from J; bases unmatched to any gene: 16. This CDR3 region has 19 residues. The V gene's germline CDR1 is KGHSH and CDR2 LQKENI.

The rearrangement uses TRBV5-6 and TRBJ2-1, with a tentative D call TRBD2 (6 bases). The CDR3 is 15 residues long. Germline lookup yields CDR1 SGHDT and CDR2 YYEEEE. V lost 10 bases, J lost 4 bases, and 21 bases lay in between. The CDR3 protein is CAGTRGLGSYNEQFF. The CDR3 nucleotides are TGTGCCGGGACTCGGGGACTGGGGTCATACAATGAGCAGTTCTTC. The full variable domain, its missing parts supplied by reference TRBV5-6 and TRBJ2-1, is DAGVTQSPTHLIKTRGQQVTLRCSPKSGHDTVSWYQQALGQGPQFIFQYYEEEERQRGNFPDRFSGHQFPNYSSELNVNALLLGDSALYLCAGTRGLGSYNEQFFGPGTRLTVL.

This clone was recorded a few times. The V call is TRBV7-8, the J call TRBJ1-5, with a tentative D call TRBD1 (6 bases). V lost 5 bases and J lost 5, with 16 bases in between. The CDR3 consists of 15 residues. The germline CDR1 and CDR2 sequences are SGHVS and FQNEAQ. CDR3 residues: CASSQLRGAYQPQHF. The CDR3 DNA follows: TGTGCCAGCAGCCAGCTACGGGGGGCTTATCAGCCCCAGCATTTT.

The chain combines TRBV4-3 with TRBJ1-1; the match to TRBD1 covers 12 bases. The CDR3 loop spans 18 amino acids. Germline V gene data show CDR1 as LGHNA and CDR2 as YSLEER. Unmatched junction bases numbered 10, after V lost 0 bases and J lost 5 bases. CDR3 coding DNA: TGCGCCAGCAGCCAAGAAGGCGGGACAGGGGGCTTATGGACTGAAGCTTTCTTT. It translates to CASSQEGGTGGLWTEAFF.

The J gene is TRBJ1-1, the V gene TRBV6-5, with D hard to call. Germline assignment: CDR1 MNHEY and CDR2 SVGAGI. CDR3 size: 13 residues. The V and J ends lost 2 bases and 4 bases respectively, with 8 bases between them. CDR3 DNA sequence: TGTGCCAGCAGTTACATCCCGGGCACTGAAGCTTTCTTT. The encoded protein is CASSYIPGTEAFF.

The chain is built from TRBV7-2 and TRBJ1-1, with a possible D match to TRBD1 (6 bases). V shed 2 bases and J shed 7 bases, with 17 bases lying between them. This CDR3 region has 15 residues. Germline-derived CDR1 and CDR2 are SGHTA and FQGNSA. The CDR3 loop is CASSLIGGPAGEAFF. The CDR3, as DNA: TGTGCCAGCAGCTTAATCGGGGGGCCGGCGGGTGAAGCTTTCTTT.

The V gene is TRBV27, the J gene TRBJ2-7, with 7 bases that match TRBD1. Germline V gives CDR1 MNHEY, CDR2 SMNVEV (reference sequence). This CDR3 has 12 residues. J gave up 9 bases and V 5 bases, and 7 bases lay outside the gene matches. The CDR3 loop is CASSLDRVAQYF. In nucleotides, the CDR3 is TGTGCCAGCAGTCTCGACAGGGTCGCGCAGTACTTC.

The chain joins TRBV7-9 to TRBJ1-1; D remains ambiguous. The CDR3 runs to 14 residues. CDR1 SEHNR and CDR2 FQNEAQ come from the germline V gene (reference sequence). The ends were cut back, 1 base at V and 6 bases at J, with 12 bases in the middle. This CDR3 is CASSLVSVRAEAFF. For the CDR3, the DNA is TGTGCCAGCAGCTTAGTTTCGGTACGCGCTGAAGCTTTCTTT.

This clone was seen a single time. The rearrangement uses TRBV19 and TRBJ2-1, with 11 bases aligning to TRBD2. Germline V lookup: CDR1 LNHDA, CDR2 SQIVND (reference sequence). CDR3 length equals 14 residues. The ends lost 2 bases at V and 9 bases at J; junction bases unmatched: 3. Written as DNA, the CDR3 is TGTGCCAGTAGTATAACTAGCGGGAGCAGTGAGCAGTTCTTC. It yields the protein CASSITSGSSEQFF.